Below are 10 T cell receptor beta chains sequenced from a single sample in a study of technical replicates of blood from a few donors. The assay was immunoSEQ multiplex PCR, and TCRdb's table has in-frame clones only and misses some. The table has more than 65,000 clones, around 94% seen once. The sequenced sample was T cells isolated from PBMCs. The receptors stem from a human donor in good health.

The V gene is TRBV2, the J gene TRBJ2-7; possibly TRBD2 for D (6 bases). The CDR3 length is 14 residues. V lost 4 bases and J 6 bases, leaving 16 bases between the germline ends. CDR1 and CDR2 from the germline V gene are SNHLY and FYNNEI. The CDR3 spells CASSVVGDLGEQYF. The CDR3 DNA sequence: TGTGCCAGCAGTGTGGTGGGGGACTTGGGCGAGCAGTACTTC.

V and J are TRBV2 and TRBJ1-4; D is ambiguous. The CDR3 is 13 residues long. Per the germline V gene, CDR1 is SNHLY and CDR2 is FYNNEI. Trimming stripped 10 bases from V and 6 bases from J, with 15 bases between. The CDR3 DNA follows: TGTGCCAACCGCGCGGCCTGGGATGAAAAACTGTTTTTT. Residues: CANRAAWDEKLFF.

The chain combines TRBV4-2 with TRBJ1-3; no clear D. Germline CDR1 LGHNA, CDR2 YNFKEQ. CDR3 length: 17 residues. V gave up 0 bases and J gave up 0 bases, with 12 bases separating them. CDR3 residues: CASSQDIFRSSGNTIYF. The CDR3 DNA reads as TGTGCCAGCAGCCAAGATATCTTCCGTTCCTCTGGAAACACCATATATTTT.

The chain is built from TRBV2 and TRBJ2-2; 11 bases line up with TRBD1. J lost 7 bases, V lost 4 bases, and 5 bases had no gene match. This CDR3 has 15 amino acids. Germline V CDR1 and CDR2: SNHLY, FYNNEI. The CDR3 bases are TGTGCCAGCAGTGGTGGACAGGGGGCTGTCGGGGAGCTGTTTTTT. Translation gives CASSGGQGAVGELFF.

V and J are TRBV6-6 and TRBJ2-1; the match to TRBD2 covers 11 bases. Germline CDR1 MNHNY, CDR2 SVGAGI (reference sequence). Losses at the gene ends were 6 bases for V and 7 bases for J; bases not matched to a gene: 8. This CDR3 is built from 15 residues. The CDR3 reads CASSQLAGEGNEQFF. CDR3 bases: TGTGCCAGCAGCCAACTAGCGGGAGAAGGGAATGAGCAGTTCTTC.

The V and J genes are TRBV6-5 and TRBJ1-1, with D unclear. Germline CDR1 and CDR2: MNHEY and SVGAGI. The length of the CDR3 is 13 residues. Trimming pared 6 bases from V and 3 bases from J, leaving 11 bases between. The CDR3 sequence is CASSPPGYTEAFF. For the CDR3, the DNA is TGTGCCAGCAGCCCACCGGGGTACACTGAAGCTTTCTTT.

The DNA of the CDR3 is TGTGCCAGTAGCAATATCGACAGGGCGAATGAGCAGTTCTTC. It translates to CASSNIDRANEQFF. V and J are TRBV19 and TRBJ2-1, with 7 bases identical to TRBD1. CDR1 is LNHDA and CDR2 is SQIVND in the germline V gene (reference sequence). The CDR3 is 14 residues long. Losses at the gene ends were 6 bases for V and 7 bases for J; bases not matched to a gene: 9.

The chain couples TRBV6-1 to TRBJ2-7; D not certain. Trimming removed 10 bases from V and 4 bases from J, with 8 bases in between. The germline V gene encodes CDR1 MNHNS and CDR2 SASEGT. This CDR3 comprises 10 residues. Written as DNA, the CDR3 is TGTGCCACCCAGAGGTACGAGCAGTACTTC. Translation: CATQRYEQYF.

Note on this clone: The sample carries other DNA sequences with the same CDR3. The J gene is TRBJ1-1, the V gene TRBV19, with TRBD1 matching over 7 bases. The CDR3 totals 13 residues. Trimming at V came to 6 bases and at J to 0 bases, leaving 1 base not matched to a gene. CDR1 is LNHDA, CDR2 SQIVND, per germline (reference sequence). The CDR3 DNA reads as TGTGCCAGTAGCACAGGGGTGAACACTGAAGCTTTCTTT. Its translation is CASSTGVNTEAFF.

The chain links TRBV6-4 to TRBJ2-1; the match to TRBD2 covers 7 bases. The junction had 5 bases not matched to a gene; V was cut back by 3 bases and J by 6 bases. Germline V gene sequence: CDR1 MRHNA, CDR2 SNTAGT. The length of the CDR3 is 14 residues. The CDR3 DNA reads TGTGCCAGCAGTGAAGCGGGGAACATCAATGAGCAGTTCTTC. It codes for CASSEAGNINEQFF.